The 27 T cell receptor beta chains reported below all come from one sample, sequenced in a study of CXCR3-negative and CXCR3-positive naive CD8 T cells (dated by TCRdb to the late 2010s). The reads were generated on a NextSeq 550. The Human TCR Profiling Kit (MiLaboratory) was used to prepare UMI-labeled 5' RACE TRB cDNA libraries. TCRdb reprocessed the raw reads; every CDR3 protein sequence is a single record, and DNA is not supplied. The sample table records under 85,000 distinct CDR3 sequences. Clones ranked in the top ten supply approximately 1.5% of the sample. The sample consisted of naive CXCR3- CD8+ T cells from blood. The sample's cell subset or site label, in plain terms: CD45RO-CCR7+CD27+CD95- naive CD8+ T cells lacking CXCR3 (TNR3-). Receptors originate from a human donor in good health. Some clones in this sample may be carry-over from other donors' samples.

This chain uses TRBV14 with TRBJ1-1. CDR3 size: 13 residues. Germline CDR1 and CDR2: SGHDN and FVKESK. The CDR3 sequence: CASSPSGNTEAFF.

The V and J genes are TRBV5-6 and TRBJ2-7. From germline, CDR1 is SGHDT and CDR2 YYEEEE. CDR3 size: 14 residues. CDR3 sequence: CASTLGGSFYEQYF.

V and J are TRBV13 and TRBJ1-2; the D gene TCRdb calls, TRBD1, cannot be checked with no DNA. CDR1 and CDR2 from the germline V gene are PRHDT and FYEKMQ (reference sequence). This CDR3 has 14 residues. The CDR3 protein is CASSSRGDGDGYTF.

The V and J genes are TRBV6-1 and TRBJ2-7; TCRdb outputs TRBD2, but without DNA this stays unchecked. Germline assignment: CDR1 MNHNS and CDR2 SASEGT. The CDR3 totals 13 residues. The CDR3 loop reads CASRGEGTYEQYF.

The chain has TRBV20-1 and TRBJ2-7; lacking DNA, the TRBD1 call made by TCRdb goes unchecked. The CDR3 is made up of 14 amino acids. The germline V gene has CDR1 DFQATT and CDR2 SNEGSKA (reference sequence). CDR3 region: CSARRPGGNYEQYF.

V is TRBV28 and J is TRBJ2-7; TCRdb lists TRBD1, though no DNA is available to test this call. The CDR3 is 14 amino acids. Germline assignment: CDR1 MDHEN and CDR2 SYDVKM. The CDR3 region is CASSFGTGIYEQYF.

This chain uses TRBV7-9 with TRBJ2-1. The CDR3 loop spans 12 amino acids. Germline V CDR1 and CDR2: SEHNR, FQNEAQ (reference sequence). The CDR3 sequence: CASSLAINEQFF.

V gene TRBV29-1 combines with J gene TRBJ2-7; checking the TCRdb D call of TRBD2 is not possible without DNA. Germline V gene sequence: CDR1 SQVTM, CDR2 ANQGSEA. CDR3 length: 13 residues. The CDR3 sequence: CSVTDSVDYEQYF.

The chain's CDR3 is CSVAGTGAGNTIYF. This chain links TRBV29-1 with TRBJ1-3; TCRdb names TRBD1, which stays unverified in the absence of DNA. The germline CDR1 and CDR2 sequences are SQVTM and ANQGSEA. This CDR3 has 14 residues.

This rearrangement joins TRBV15 to TRBJ1-1; the TCRdb D gene call, TRBD1, has no DNA to confirm it. CDR1 and CDR2 (germline): LNHNV, YYDKDF (reference sequence). The CDR3 has 17 amino acids. CDR3 sequence: CATSREGWGHLNTEAFF.

The chain is built from TRBV29-1 and TRBJ2-2; the D call of TRBD1 rests on TCRdb alone, since no DNA is present to check it. CDR1 and CDR2 (germline): SQVTM, ANQGSEA. The CDR3 spans 13 residues. The CDR3: CSVRDMNTGELFF.

The chain combines TRBV2 with TRBJ2-5. Germline V lookup: CDR1 SNHLY, CDR2 FYNNEI. The CDR3 loop spans 14 amino acids. The CDR3 loop reads CASSEGTDQETQYF.

The chain links TRBV5-6 to TRBJ2-1; TCRdb outputs TRBD1, but without DNA this stays unchecked. Per germline, CDR1 SGHDT and CDR2 YYEEEE. The CDR3 sequence is 14 residues long. The CDR3 loop is CASSLGNDRHEQFF. Full variable domain (outside the CDR3, taken from reference TRBV5-6 and TRBJ2-1): DAGVTQSPTHLIKTRGQQVTLRCSPKSGHDTVSWYQQALGQGPQFIFQYYEEEERQRGNFPDRFSGHQFPNYSSELNVNALLLGDSALYLCASSLGNDRHEQFFGPGTRLTVL.

The V call is TRBV2, the J call TRBJ2-7; lacking DNA, the TRBD1 call made by TCRdb goes unchecked. CDR1 and CDR2 (germline): SNHLY, FYNNEI. The CDR3 sequence is 11 residues long. The CDR3 region is CASSGQYEQYF.

The V call is TRBV3-1, the J call TRBJ2-7. CDR1 is LGHDT and CDR2 is YNNKEL in the germline V gene (reference sequence). The CDR3 is 11 residues long. The CDR3 loop is CARSHSYEQYF.

The chain is built from TRBV5-6 and TRBJ2-5; as DNA is missing, the TRBD2 call by TCRdb cannot be tested. Germline V gene data show CDR1 as SGHDT and CDR2 as YYEEEE. The CDR3 length is 14 residues. CDR3: CASSTGTSLETQYF. The variable domain in full, with the rest retrieved from reference TRBV5-6 and TRBJ2-5, is DAGVTQSPTHLIKTRGQQVTLRCSPKSGHDTVSWYQQALGQGPQFIFQYYEEEERQRGNFPDRFSGHQFPNYSSELNVNALLLGDSALYLCASSTGTSLETQYFGPGTRLLVL.

V usage is TRBV4-1 and J usage is TRBJ2-7; TCRdb indicates TRBD1, and absent DNA this call remains unverified. This CDR3 is 15 amino acids long. Germline lookup yields CDR1 MGHRA and CDR2 YSYEKL. The CDR3 is CASSPSGGYQYEQYF.

The genes are TRBV5-1 and TRBJ2-5; with no DNA, the TCRdb D assignment of TRBD1 cannot be verified. The CDR3 extends over 15 amino acids. Germline V gives CDR1 SGHRS, CDR2 YFSETQ. CDR3 region: CASSLAPTGGLTQYF.

The chain recombines TRBV21-1 with TRBJ2-7. TRBV21-1 is shown as a pseudogene. The length of the CDR3 is 13 residues. CDR3 sequence: CASSKLTSGEQYF.

The J gene is TRBJ2-7, the V gene TRBV19; the TRBD1 assignment by TCRdb is unverifiable without DNA. The CDR3 extends over 12 amino acids. Germline CDR1 and CDR2: LNHDA and SQIVND (reference sequence). CDR3: CASSIPRGEQYF. Variable domain in full (rest from reference TRBV19 and TRBJ2-7): DGGITQSPKYLFRKEGQNVTLSCEQNLNHDAMYWYRQDPGQGLRLIYYSQIVNDFQKGDIAEGYSVSREKKESFPLTVTSAQKNPTAFYLCASSIPRGEQYFGPGTRLTVT.

The chain is built from TRBV29-1 and TRBJ2-3; the TRBD1 assignment by TCRdb is unverifiable without DNA. The germline CDR1 and CDR2 sequences are SQVTM and ANQGSEA. There are 11 residues in the CDR3. This CDR3 is CSVGAGDTQYF.

The V and J genes are TRBV6-4 and TRBJ1-5. Per the germline V gene, CDR1 is MRHNA and CDR2 is SNTAGT. The CDR3 sequence is 15 residues long. CDR3 region: CASSPRGGGNQPKHF.

The chain has TRBV4-2 and TRBJ2-1; the TCRdb D gene call, TRBD1, has no DNA to confirm it. CDR3 size: 16 residues. Germline V CDR1 and CDR2: LGHNA, YNFKEQ. This CDR3 is CASSQGGGPTYNEQFF.

The rearrangement uses TRBV4-3 and TRBJ1-2; the TCRdb call, TRBD1, lacks DNA for checking. CDR3 length: 15 residues. Germline V gives CDR1 LGHNA, CDR2 YSLEER. CDR3 in amino acids: CASSQRQGALDGYTF.

V and J are TRBV21-1 and TRBJ1-1. TRBV21-1 is a pseudogene. This CDR3 is 15 amino acids long. This CDR3 reads CASSRWKGANTEAFF.

The chain couples TRBV29-1 to TRBJ2-1; TCRdb reports TRBD2, a call that lacks DNA to check it against. The CDR3 has 18 amino acids. Germline V gene data show CDR1 as SQVTM and CDR2 as ANQGSEA. The CDR3 loop is CSVAGGAGARGSYNEQFF.

V and J are TRBV29-1 and TRBJ2-2; TCRdb picks TRBD1, but there is no DNA to check that call. Germline CDR1 SQVTM, CDR2 ANQGSEA. This CDR3 is 13 amino acids long. The chain's CDR3 is CSVVQGYTGELFF.